This T cell receptor beta chain comes out of a study of blood T cell repertoires in COVID-19. Study information: Samples of COVID-19 (acute and convalescent) were obtained from the United States, Italy and Spain. T cells, B-cell-depleted T cells, or PBMCs supplied cDNA or gDNA.

Per the original data handling: Amplified reference gene primers provided the basis for estimating nucleated cell counts. The repertoire was sequenced with immunoSEQ multiplex PCR; TCRdb's copy has only in-frame clones and lacks some. V and J calls and clone size are given by that table; D and trimming were obtained from the DNA. The table shows roughly 40,000 clones, with around 89% occurring only once. CDR1 is SGHAT, CDR2 FQNNGV, per germline. The CDR3 length is 15 residues. The ends lost 1 base at V and 6 bases at J; junction bases unmatched: 5. This sequence joins TRBV11-2 and TRBJ2-7; 11 bases are shared with TRBD1. Sequenced: peripheral blood. The receptor's source is a man between 50 and 59 years old with active COVID-19. The CDR3, as DNA: TGTGCCAGCAGCTTAGGGACAGGGGGCACCCTCGAGCAGTACTTC. This codes for CASSLGTGGTLEQYF. Full variable domain (rest looked up from reference TRBV11-2 and TRBJ2-7): EAGVAQSPRYKIIEKRQSVAFWCNPISGHATLYWYQQILGQGPKLLIQFQNNGVVDDSQLPKDRFSAERLKGVDSTLKIQPAKLEDSAVYLCASSLGTGGTLEQYFGPGTRLTVT.